These 32 T cell receptor beta chains were all obtained from the same sample, sequenced in a study of tumor and adjacent non-tumor tissue in lung cancer. TCRbeta libraries were built with three rounds of nested PCR, modified from ARM-PCR. TCRdb called the multiplex PCR reads again in MiXCR, with one record for every CDR3 protein. The sample lists approximately 100,000 distinct CDR3 sequences, about 61% occurring once. No cell sorting was done before RNA was extracted from the tissue. More than 3 cm separated this lung sample from the edge of the tumor. Material for sequencing was distant non-tumor lung tissue. The receptors here all came from a man between 60 and 75 years old with non-small cell lung cancer.

This chain uses TRBV28 with TRBJ1-2; 9 nucleotides align to TRBD1. This CDR3 is 15 amino acids long. The trim removed 2 bases at V and 3 bases at J, leaving 4 bases unmatched. The germline CDR1 and CDR2 sequences are MDHEN and SYDVKM. CDR3 loop: CASSLAGQGHYGYTF. Here the CDR3 DNA reads TGTGCCAGCAGTTTAGCGGGACAGGGCCACTATGGCTACACCTTC.

With respect to this clonotype: Germline and junction disagree at one end, which may indicate a read error. V is TRBV6-2 or TRBV6-3 and J is TRBJ1-1; TRBD1 aligns across 9 bases. CDR1 is MNHEY, CDR2 SVGEGT, per germline. The CDR3 runs 13 residues. The CDR3, as DNA: TGTGCTAGTAGGCCCACAGGGGGCACTGAATCTTTCTTT. This sequence encodes CASRPTGGTESFF.

The chain couples TRBV11-1 to TRBJ2-7; 8 bases line up with TRBD1. The trim removed 6 bases at V and 2 bases at J, leaving 9 bases unmatched. The CDR3 contains 15 residues. Germline values: CDR1 SGHAT, CDR2 FQDESV (reference sequence). DNA of the CDR3: TGTGCCAGCAGAGGACGAGAGACAGGGGCCTACGAGCAGTACTTC. Its protein is CASRGRETGAYEQYF.

Concerning this clonotype: It may be a read error: a sequence one base away is much more abundant. The genes are TRBV10-3 and TRBJ2-2; 8 positions agree with TRBD1. Per germline, CDR1 ENHRY and CDR2 SYGVKD. CDR3 size: 16 residues. Trimming removed 2 bases from V and 1 base from J; junction bases left unmatched: 3. The CDR3 DNA is TGTGCCATCAGTGAGGTCGGGACAGGGAACACCGGGGAGCTGTTTTTT. This sequence encodes CAISEVGTGNTGELFF.

To note about this clonotype: A read error may account for a junction end that differs from germline. This rearrangement joins TRBV29-1 to TRBJ2-1; 8 positions agree with TRBD1. From germline, CDR1 is SQVTM and CDR2 ANQGSEA. The CDR3 length is 12 residues. The CDR3 DNA sequence: TGCAGCGGACAGGGGCTCTACAATGAGCAAATCTTC. Translated, it gives CSGQGLYNEQIF.

This clonotype was seen more than once but under ten times. A clone one base away is much larger, so this may be a read error. This is likely a read error, given that the CDR3 carries no conserved phenylalanine or tryptophan at its end. The rearrangement links TRBV6-1 to TRBJ2-1; no reliable D call. Germline assignment: CDR1 MNHNS and CDR2 SASEGT. The CDR3 totals 15 residues. Deletions cut 0 bases from V and 2 bases from J, with 8 bases between. The CDR3 is CASSEAGFPYNEQFI. CDR3 nucleotide sequence: TGTGCCAGCAGTGAAGCAGGGTTTCCCTACAATGAGCAGTTCATC.

With respect to this clonotype: A much larger clone is a single base away; this may be a read error. V gene TRBV5-1 combines with J gene TRBJ1-6; the D is unclear. Trimming shortened V by 5 bases and J by 6 bases, and 12 bases separated the two germline ends. The CDR3 is 14 amino acids. Germline V lookup: CDR1 SGHRS, CDR2 YFSETQ. In DNA form, the CDR3 reads TGCGCCAGCAGGTATACAGCGTTTAATTCACCCCTCCACTTT. It encodes CASRYTAFNSPLHF.

The V and J genes are TRBV30 and TRBJ2-7; the D gene is possibly TRBD1 (5 bases). This CDR3 has 11 amino acids. Germline V gene sequence: CDR1 GTSNPN, CDR2 SVGIG (reference sequence). With 1 base removed from V and 6 bases from J, the gap between germline ends came to 7 bases. CDR3 sequence (DNA): TGTGCCTGGAGTGGCAGGGTCGAGCAGTACTTC. Amino acid sequence: CAWSGRVEQYF.

For this clonotype: A junction end diverges from the germline sequence, so it may reflect a read error. This chain uses TRBV10-1 with TRBJ2-3; unclear D gene. Looked up from germline, CDR1 is WNHNN and CDR2 is SYGVQD (reference sequence). The CDR3 covers 15 residues. CDR3 region: CASSENPRATDTLYF. The CDR3 coding sequence is TGCGCTAGCAGTGAGAACCCAAGGGCCACAGATACGCTGTATTTT.

As regards this clonotype: Germline and junction disagree at one end, which may indicate a read error. The chain employs TRBV12-3 or TRBV12-4 and TRBJ1-1; D gene ambiguous. The CDR3 covers 15 residues. The CDR3 protein is CAGSLARVMNTEAFF. In DNA form, the CDR3 reads TGTGCCGGCAGTTTAGCGCGGGTCATGAACACTGAAGCTTTCTTT.

A remark on this clonotype: Given a much more abundant clone one base away, this may be a read error. The chain combines TRBV5-4 with TRBJ2-5; tentatively, D is TRBD2 (6 bases). V was cut by 4 bases and J by 5 bases, with 12 bases left in between. CDR1 and CDR2 (germline): SGHNT, YYREEE (reference sequence). There are 13 residues in the CDR3. The CDR3 here is CASSDTSSETQYF. DNA of the CDR3: TGTGCCAGCAGCGATACTAGCTCGGAGACCCAGTACTTC.

On this clonotype: A much more abundant neighbour one base away suggests this may be a read error. Since no conserved phenylalanine or tryptophan closes the CDR3, a read error is the likely cause. The chain carries TRBV13 and TRBJ1-1; D is ambiguous. Germline V gives CDR1 PRHDT, CDR2 FYEKMQ (reference sequence). The CDR3 loop spans 13 amino acids. Trimming removed 3 bases at V and 1 base at J, with 6 bases between. CDR3 coding DNA: TGTGCCAGCAGCTTCAAGCAGAACACTGAAGCTTTCATT. This sequence encodes CASSFKQNTEAFI.

About this clonotype: The junction departs from the called germline gene at one end, perhaps through a read error. The chain uses TRBV11-3 and TRBJ2-7; TRBD1 might be the D (5 bases). This CDR3 has 16 residues. Per germline, CDR1 SGHNT and CDR2 YENEEA. The CDR3 region is CAIGLDAPGISYEQYF. CDR3 nucleotide sequence: TGTGCCATCGGCCTGGACGCCCCAGGGATCTCCTACGAACAGTACTTC.

This clonotype appeared a single time. This may arise from a read error, as a much more abundant clone is one base away. V gene TRBV5-1 combines with J gene TRBJ1-1; possible D gene TRBD1, 5 bases. The CDR3 is 14 amino acids. Germline CDR1 SGHRS, CDR2 YFSETQ. In nucleotides, the CDR3 is TGCACCAGCAGCTTGGAACCGGGACTAACTGAAGCTTTCTTT. Protein product: CTSSLEPGLTEAFF.

For this clonotype: A junction boundary mismatches the germline segment, possibly from a read error. J is TRBJ2-1 and V is TRBV7-8, with 7 bases that match TRBD2. The CDR3 contains 15 residues. Per the germline V gene, CDR1 is SGHVS and CDR2 is FQNEAQ. The CDR3 coding sequence is TGTGCCAGCAGTTTGTCGGGCGGGGACTACGATGAGCAGTTCTTC. Protein sequence: CASSLSGGDYDEQFF.

V gene TRBV20-1 combines with J gene TRBJ2-2; D tentatively reads TRBD1 or TRBD2 (7 bases each). Germline-derived CDR1 and CDR2 are DFQATT and SNEGSKA (reference sequence). Trimming stripped 1 base from V and 9 bases from J, with 18 bases between. This CDR3 spans 15 amino acids. This CDR3 reads CSARVPRGGARELFF. CDR3 nucleotide sequence: TGCAGTGCTAGAGTTCCCAGGGGGGGCGCCCGGGAGCTGTTTTTT.

This clonotype has a handful of counts. One junction end does not reproduce the germline sequence, and a read error may be involved. This chain joins TRBV14 and TRBJ2-6, with 8 bases identical to TRBD1. CDR1 is SGHDN, CDR2 FVKESK, per germline. This CDR3 region has 19 residues. The CDR3 sequence is CANSHLPDRDSTGANVLTF. In DNA form, the CDR3 reads TGTGCCAACAGCCACCTTCCGGACAGGGATTCGACTGGGGCCAACGTCCTGACTTTC.

This clonotype was found once. This could be a read error, since a much larger clone is one nucleotide away. The CDR3 ends on some other residue instead of the conserved phenylalanine or tryptophan, so this is likely a read error. J is TRBJ1-1 and V is TRBV24-1; D might be TRBD1 (5 bases). The CDR3 sequence is 16 residues long. CDR1 is KGHDR, CDR2 SFDVKD, per germline. The germline V and J ends were trimmed by 2 bases and 4 bases, with 16 bases remaining between them. The CDR3 is CATSDWAQVVFTEAFL. The DNA for the CDR3 is TGTGCCACCAGTGATTGGGCACAGGTTGTGTTCACTGAAGCTTTCCTT.

To note about this clonotype: A read error may explain this, as a much larger clone is one base away. The gene calls are TRBV12-3 or TRBV12-4 and TRBJ2-7; no clear D. This CDR3 has 14 amino acids. With 0 bases removed from V and 2 bases from J, the gap between germline ends came to 8 bases. CDR3 region: CASSLARRAYEQYF. Here the CDR3 DNA reads TGTGCCAGCAGTTTAGCACGGAGAGCCTACGAGCAGTACTTC.

A word on this clonotype: The conserved phenylalanine or tryptophan normally closing the CDR3 is absent here, so this likely arose from a read error. The chain has TRBV29-1 and TRBJ1-1; D is unresolved. This CDR3 spans 13 amino acids. With 5 bases removed from V and 0 bases from J, the gap between germline ends came to 10 bases. Germline loops: CDR1 SQVTM, CDR2 ANQGSEA. CDR3 residues: CSVSYRVNTEAFS. CDR3 bases: TGCAGCGTTTCCTACAGAGTGAACACTGAAGCTTTCTCT.

Worth noting for this clonotype: A much larger clonotype is one base distant, so this may be a read error. The CDR3 is CASSVDKNYEQYF. The CDR3 DNA is TGTGCCAGCAGTGTTGACAAGAACTACGAGCAGTACTTC. This sequence joins TRBV6-1 and TRBJ2-7; D remains ambiguous. CDR1 and CDR2 (germline): MNHNS, SASEGT. The V and J ends lost 4 bases and 3 bases respectively, with 10 bases between them. The CDR3 runs to 13 residues.

On this clonotype: This may stem from a read error, because a much larger clone lies one nucleotide away. The rearrangement uses TRBV28 and TRBJ2-4, with D tentatively TRBD2 (6 bases). This CDR3 spans 16 amino acids. Looked up from germline, CDR1 is MDHEN and CDR2 is SYDVKM. CDR3 sequence (DNA): TGTGCCAGCAGTCGGGGGAGTATACTAGCCAAAAACATTCACTACTTC. It encodes CASSRGSILAKNIHYF.

Regarding this clonotype: This sequence may be a read error, since a much larger clone differs from it by one base. The chain carries TRBV20-1 and TRBJ2-3; D remains ambiguous. The germline gives CDR1 DFQATT, CDR2 SNEGSKA (reference sequence). CDR3 length: 12 amino acids. CDR3 protein: CRASVISIEEYF. CDR3 DNA sequence: TGCAGGGCTAGTGTGATCTCTATCGAGGAGTATTTT.

This chain uses TRBV28 with TRBJ2-3, with 7 nucleotides matching TRBD2. V shed 5 bases and J 12 bases; nucleotides not matched to a gene: 17. Per germline, CDR1 MDHEN and CDR2 SYDVKM. CDR3 length: 15 residues. The CDR3 DNA reads TGTGCCAGCAGTAAGCGGGACTACCTAAGAGATATACAGTATTTT. Translated: CASSKRDYLRDIQYF.

This clonotype appeared once. A single base separates this from a much larger clone, so it may be a read error. The chain couples TRBV7-9 to TRBJ1-5; 10 nucleotides align to TRBD1. The trim removed 3 bases at V and 2 bases at J, leaving 10 bases unmatched. This CDR3 comprises 18 residues. Germline loops: CDR1 SEHNR, CDR2 FQNEAQ (reference sequence). The CDR3, as DNA: TGTGCCAGCAGCTTGGGGACAGGGGCCTGGTTGGGCAATCAGCCCCAGCATTTT. Translating gives CASSLGTGAWLGNQPQHF. Full variable domain (missing parts from reference TRBV7-9 and TRBJ1-5): DTGVSQNPRHKITKRGQNVTFRCDPISEHNRLYWYRQTLGQGPEFLTYFQNEAQLEKSRLLSDRFSAERPKGSFSTLEIQRTEQGDSAMYLCASSLGTGAWLGNQPQHFGDGTRLSIL.

The chain is built from TRBV6-5 and TRBJ2-3, with 11 bases that match TRBD2. Losses at the gene ends were 6 bases for V and 11 bases for J; bases not matched to a gene: 13. CDR1 is MNHEY, CDR2 SVGAGI, per germline. The CDR3 consists of 15 residues. The CDR3 region is CASSHSGGAAVMQYF. CDR3 sequence (DNA): TGTGCCAGCAGCCATAGCGGGGGGGCCGCAGTTATGCAGTATTTT.

Note on this clonotype: This may be a read error: a much more frequent sequence differs by one nucleotide. The chain combines TRBV7-9 with TRBJ2-7, with 9 bases that match TRBD1. Germline lookup yields CDR1 SEHNR and CDR2 FQNEAQ (reference sequence). CDR3 length: 15 residues. The CDR3 region is CASSGGQGYTYKQYF. Here the CDR3 DNA reads TGTGCCAGCAGCGGAGGACAGGGGTATACCTACAAGCAGTACTTC.

There are many counts of this clonotype. V and J are TRBV30 and TRBJ2-7, with TRBD1 matching over 7 bases. The CDR3 is 13 amino acids. Trimming at V came to 1 base and at J to 2 bases, leaving 2 bases not matched to a gene. The germline V gene encodes CDR1 GTSNPN and CDR2 SVGIG (reference sequence). The CDR3 here is CAWSDGQAYEQYF. Written as DNA, the CDR3 is TGTGCCTGGAGTGACGGACAGGCCTACGAGCAGTACTTC.

V usage is TRBV12-3 or TRBV12-4 and J usage is TRBJ2-1; tentative D call: TRBD2 (5 bases). V lost 6 bases, J lost 5 bases, and 14 bases lay in between. The CDR3 sequence is 14 residues long. This chain's CDR3 is CASSCGGRDNEQFF. The CDR3, as DNA: TGTGCCAGCAGCTGTGGAGGACGCGACAATGAGCAGTTCTTC.

This clonotype was seen at least ten times. This may be a read error, as it is one base from a much larger clone. V gene TRBV11-3 combines with J gene TRBJ2-2, with 8 bases matching TRBD1. The CDR3 spans 15 residues. Germline-derived CDR1 and CDR2 are SGHNT and YENEEA. Trimming removed 5 bases from V and 6 bases from J; junction bases left unmatched: 8. The DNA for the CDR3 is TGTGCCAGCAGCAAGGACAGGGCTCTCGCCGGGGAGCTGTTTTTT. It encodes CASSKDRALAGELFF.

This clonotype was recorded at least ten times. J is TRBJ2-5 and V is TRBV12-3 or TRBV12-4, with 8 bases fitting TRBD1. V shed 4 bases, J shed 7 bases, and the junction held 14 bases outside the gene matches. The CDR3 extends over 16 amino acids. In nucleotides, the CDR3 is TGTGCCAGCAGTTCGACCCAGGGGGCTCTGGGCCGGACCCAGTACTTC. This codes for CASSSTQGALGRTQYF.

The sample holds a few counts of this clonotype. The rearrangement joins TRBV19 to TRBJ1-4, with 11 bases aligning to TRBD1. This CDR3 has 16 residues. From germline, CDR1 is LNHDA and CDR2 SQIVND (reference sequence). Losses at the gene ends were 4 bases for V and 2 bases for J; bases not matched to a gene: 3. The CDR3 DNA reads TGTGCCAGTAGTAGAGGACAGGGGGCGACTAATGAAAAACTGTTTTTT. This translates into CASSRGQGATNEKLFF.